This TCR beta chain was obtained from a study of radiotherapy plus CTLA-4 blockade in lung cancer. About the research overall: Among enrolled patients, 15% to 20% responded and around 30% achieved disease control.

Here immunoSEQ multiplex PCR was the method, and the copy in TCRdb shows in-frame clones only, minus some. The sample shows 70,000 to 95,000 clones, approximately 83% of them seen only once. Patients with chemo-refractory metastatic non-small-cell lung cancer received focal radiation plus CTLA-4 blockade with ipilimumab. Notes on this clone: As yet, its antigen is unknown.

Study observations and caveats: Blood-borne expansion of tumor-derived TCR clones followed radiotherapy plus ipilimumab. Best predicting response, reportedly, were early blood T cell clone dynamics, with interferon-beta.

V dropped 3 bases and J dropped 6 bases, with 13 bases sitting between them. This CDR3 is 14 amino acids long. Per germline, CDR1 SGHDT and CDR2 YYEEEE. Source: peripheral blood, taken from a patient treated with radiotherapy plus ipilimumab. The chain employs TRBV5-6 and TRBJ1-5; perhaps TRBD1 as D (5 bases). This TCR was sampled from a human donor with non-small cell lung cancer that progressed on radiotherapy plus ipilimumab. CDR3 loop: CASSSGGFRQPQHF. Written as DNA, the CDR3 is TGTGCCAGCAGCTCTGGGGGTTTCCGTCAGCCCCAGCATTTT.